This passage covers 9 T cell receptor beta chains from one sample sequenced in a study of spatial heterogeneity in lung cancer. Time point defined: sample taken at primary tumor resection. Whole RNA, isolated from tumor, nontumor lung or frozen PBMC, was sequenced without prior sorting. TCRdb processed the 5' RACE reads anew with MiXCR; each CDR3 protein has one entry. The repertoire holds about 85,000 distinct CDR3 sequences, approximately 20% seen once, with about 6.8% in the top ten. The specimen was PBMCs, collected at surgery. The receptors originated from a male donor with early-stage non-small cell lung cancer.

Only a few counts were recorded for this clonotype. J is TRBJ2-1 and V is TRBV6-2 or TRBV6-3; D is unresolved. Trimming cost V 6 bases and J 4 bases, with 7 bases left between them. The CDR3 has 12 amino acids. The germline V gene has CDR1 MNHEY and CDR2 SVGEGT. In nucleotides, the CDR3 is TGTGCCAGCAGGACCATGTACAATGAGCAGTTCTTC. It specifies CASRTMYNEQFF.

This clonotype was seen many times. The CDR3 loop reads CASRRWTSGQETQYF. CDR3 DNA: TGTGCCAGCAGACGATGGACTAGCGGGCAAGAGACCCAGTACTTC. The chain recombines TRBV6-2 or TRBV6-3 with TRBJ2-5, with 11 bases that match TRBD2. V shed 6 bases and J 2 bases; nucleotides not matched to a gene: 5. Germline lookup yields CDR1 MNHEY and CDR2 SVGEGT. CDR3 length equals 15 residues.

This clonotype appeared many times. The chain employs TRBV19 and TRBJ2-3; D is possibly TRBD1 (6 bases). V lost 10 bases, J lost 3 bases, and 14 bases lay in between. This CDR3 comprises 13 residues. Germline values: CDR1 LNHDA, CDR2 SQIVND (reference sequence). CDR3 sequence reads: CATSGRGTDTQYF. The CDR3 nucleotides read TGTGCCACTTCGGGCAGGGGAACAGATACGCAGTATTTT.

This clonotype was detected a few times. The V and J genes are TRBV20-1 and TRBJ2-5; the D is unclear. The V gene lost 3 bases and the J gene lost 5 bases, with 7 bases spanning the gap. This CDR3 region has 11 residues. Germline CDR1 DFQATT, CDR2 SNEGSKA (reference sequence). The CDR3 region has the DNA TGCAGTGCTAGGCCCACGGAGACCCAGTACTTC. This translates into CSARPTETQYF.

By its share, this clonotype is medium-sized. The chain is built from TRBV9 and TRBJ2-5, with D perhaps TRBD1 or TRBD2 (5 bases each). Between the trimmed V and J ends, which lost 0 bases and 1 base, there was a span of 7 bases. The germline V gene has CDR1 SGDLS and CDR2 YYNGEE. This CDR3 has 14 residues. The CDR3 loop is CASSVGDAQETQYF. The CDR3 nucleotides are TGTGCCAGCAGCGTAGGGGACGCCCAAGAGACCCAGTACTTC.

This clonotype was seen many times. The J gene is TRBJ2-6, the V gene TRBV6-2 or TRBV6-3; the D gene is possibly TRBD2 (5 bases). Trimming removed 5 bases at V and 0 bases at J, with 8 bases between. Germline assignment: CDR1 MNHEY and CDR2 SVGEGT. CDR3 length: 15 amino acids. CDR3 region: CASSPTSSGANVLTF. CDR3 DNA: TGTGCCAGCAGTCCTACTAGCTCTGGGGCCAACGTCCTGACTTTC.

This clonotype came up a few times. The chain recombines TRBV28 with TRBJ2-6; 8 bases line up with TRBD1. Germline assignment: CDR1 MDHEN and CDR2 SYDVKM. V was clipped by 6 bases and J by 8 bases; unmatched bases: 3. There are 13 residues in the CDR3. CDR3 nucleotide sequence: TGTGCCAGCAGCCACAGGGGGACCAACGTCCTGACTTTC. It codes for CASSHRGTNVLTF. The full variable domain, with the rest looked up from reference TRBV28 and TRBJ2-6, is DVKVTQSSRYLVKRTGEKVFLECVQDMDHENMFWYRQDPGLGLRLIYFSYDVKMKEKGDIPEGYSVSREKKERFSLILESASTNQTSMYLCASSHRGTNVLTFGAGSRLTVL.

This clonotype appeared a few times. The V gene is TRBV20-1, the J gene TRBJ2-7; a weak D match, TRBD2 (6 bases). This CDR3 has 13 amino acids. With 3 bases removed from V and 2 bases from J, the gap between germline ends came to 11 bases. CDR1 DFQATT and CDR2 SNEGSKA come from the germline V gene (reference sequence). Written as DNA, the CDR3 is TGCAGTGCTAGCAAGGGACTTACCTACGAGCAGTACTTC. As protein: CSASKGLTYEQYF.

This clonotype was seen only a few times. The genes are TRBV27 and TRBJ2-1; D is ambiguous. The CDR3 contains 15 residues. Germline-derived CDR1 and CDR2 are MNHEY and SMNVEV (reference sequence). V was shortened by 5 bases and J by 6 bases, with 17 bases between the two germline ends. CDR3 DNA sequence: TGTGCCAGCAGTCCACTTGGGATAGGGTCCAATGAGCAGTTCTTC. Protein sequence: CASSPLGIGSNEQFF.